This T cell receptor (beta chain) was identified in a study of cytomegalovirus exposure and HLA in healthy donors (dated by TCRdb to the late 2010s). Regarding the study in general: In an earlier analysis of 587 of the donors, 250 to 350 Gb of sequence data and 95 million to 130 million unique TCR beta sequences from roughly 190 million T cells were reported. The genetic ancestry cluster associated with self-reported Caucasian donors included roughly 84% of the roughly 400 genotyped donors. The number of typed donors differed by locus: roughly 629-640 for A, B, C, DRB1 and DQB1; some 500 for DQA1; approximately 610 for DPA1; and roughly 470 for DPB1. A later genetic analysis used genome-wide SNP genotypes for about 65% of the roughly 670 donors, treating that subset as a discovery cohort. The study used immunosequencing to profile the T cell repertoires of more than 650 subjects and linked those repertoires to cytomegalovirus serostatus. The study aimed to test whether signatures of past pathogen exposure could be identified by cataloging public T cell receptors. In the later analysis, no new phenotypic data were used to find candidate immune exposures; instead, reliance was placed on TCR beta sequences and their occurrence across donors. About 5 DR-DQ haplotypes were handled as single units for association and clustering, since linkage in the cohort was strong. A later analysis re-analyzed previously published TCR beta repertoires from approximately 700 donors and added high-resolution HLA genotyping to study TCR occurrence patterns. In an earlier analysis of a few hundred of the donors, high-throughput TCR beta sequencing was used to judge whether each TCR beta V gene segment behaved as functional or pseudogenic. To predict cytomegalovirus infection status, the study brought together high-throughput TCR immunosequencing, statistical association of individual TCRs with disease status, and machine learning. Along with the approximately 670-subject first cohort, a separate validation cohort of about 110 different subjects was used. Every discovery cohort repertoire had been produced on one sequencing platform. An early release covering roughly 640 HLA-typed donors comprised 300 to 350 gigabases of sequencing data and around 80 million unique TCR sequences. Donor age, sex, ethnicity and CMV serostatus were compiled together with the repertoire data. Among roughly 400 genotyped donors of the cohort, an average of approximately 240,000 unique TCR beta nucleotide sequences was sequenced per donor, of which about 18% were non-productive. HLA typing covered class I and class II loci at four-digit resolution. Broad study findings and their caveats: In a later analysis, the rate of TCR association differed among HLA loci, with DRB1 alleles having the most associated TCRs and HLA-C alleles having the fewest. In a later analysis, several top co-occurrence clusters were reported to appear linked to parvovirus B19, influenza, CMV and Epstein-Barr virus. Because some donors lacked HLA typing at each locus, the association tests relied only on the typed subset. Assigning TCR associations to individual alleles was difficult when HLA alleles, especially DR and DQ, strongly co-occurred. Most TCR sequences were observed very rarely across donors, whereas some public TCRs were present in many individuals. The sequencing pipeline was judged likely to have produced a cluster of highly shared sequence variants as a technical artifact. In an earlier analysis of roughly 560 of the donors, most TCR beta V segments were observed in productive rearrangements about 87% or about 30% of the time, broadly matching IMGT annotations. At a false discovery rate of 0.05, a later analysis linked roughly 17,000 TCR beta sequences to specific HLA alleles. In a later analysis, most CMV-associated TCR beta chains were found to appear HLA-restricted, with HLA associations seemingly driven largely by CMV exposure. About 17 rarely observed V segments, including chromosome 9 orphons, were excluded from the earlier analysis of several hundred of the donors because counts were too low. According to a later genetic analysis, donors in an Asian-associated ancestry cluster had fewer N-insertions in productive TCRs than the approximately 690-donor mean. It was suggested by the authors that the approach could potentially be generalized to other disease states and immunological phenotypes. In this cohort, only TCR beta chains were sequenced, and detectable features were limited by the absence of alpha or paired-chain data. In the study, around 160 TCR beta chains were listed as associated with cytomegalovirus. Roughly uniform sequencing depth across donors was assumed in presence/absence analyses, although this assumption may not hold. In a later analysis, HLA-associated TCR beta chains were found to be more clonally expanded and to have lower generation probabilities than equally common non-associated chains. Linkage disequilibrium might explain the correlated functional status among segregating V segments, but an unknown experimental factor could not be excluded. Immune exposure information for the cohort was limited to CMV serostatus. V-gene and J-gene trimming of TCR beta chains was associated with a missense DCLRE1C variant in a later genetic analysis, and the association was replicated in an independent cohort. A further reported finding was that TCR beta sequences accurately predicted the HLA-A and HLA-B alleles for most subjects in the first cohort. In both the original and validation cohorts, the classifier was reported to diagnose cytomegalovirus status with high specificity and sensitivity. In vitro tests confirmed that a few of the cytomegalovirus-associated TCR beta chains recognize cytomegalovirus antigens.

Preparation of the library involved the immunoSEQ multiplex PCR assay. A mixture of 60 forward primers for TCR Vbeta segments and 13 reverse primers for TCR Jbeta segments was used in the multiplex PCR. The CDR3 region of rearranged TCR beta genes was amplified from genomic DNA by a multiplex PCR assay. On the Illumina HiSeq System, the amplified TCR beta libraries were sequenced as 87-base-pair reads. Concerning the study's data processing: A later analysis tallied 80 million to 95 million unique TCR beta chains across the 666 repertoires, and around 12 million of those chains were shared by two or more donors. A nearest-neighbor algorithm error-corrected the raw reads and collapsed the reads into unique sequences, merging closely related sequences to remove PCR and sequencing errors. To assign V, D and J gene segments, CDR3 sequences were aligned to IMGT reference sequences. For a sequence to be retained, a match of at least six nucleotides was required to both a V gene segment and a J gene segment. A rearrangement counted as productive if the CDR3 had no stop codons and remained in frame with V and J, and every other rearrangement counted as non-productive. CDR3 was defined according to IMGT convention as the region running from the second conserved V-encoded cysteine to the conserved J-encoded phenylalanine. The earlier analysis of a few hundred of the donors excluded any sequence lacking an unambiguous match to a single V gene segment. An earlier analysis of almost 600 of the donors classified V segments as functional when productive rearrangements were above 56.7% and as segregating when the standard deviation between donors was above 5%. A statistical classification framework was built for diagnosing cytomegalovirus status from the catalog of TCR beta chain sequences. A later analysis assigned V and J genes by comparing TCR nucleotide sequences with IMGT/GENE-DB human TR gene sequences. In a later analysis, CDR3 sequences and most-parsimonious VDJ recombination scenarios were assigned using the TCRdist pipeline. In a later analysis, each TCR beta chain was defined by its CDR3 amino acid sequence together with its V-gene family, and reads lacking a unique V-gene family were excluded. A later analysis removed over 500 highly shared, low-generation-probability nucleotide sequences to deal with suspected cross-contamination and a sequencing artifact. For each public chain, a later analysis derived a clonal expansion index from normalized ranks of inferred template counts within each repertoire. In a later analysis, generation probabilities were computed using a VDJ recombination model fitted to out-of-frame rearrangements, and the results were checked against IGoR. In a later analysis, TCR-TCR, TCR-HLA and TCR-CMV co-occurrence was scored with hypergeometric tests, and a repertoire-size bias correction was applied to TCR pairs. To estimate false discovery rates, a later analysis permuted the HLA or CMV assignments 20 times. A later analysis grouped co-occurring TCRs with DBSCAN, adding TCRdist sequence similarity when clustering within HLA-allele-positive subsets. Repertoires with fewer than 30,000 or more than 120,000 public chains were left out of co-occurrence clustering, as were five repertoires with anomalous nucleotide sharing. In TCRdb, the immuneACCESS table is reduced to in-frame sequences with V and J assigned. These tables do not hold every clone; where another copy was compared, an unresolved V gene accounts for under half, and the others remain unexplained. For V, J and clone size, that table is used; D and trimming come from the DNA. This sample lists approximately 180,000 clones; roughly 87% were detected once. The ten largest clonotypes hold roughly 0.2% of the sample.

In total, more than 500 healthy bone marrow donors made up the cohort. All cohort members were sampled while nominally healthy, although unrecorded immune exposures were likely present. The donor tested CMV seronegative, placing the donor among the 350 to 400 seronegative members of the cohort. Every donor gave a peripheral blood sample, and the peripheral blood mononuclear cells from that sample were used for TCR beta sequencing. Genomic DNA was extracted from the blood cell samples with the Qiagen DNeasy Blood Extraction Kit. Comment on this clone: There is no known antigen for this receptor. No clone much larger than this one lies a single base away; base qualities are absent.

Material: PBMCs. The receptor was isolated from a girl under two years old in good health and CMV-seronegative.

The CDR3: CASSHRGADQETQYF. Here is the DNA: TGTGCCAGCAGCCATCGGGGGGCAGACCAAGAGACCCAGTACTTC. The chain is encoded by TRBV7-9 joined to TRBJ2-5, with TRBD2 as a weak D call on 7 bases. A distance of 13 bases separates the germline ends of V and J, which lose 5 bases and 0 bases respectively. Spanning cysteine to phenylalanine, the CDR3 consists of 15 amino acids. Of all the DNA, just the CDR3 is kept, 45 bases in frame from base 1. Sequences SEHNR (CDR1) and FQNEAQ (CDR2) are obtained from the germline V gene (reference sequence). Outside the CDR3, residues come from the reference TRBV7-9 and TRBJ2-5 proteins, so the full variable domain is: DTGVSQNPRHKITKRGQNVTFRCDPISEHNRLYWYRQTLGQGPEFLTYFQNEAQLEKSRLLSDRFSAERPKGSFSTLEIQRTEQGDSAMYLCASSHRGADQETQYFGPGTRLLVL.